One sample yielded the 10 T cell receptor beta chains listed below, sequenced in a study of shared clonotypes between healthy human individuals. The method was immunoSEQ multiplex PCR; TCRdb's version includes in-frame clones alone and lacks a portion of them. The table lists under 2,500,000 clones, almost 96% of them singletons. The sequencing sample was made of naive CD4+ T cells sorted from blood. The sample's subset: CD45RA+ positively selected. The receptors shown here come from a man between 18 and 35 years old in good health.

The rearrangement links TRBV5-1 to TRBJ1-4; 10 nucleotides align to TRBD1. Losses at the gene ends were 2 bases for V and 8 bases for J; bases not matched to a gene: 6. Germline V gene data show CDR1 as SGHRS and CDR2 as YFSETQ. The CDR3 contains 15 residues. DNA of the CDR3: TGCGCCAGCAGCTTAAGTCTGGACAGGGGGGAAAAACTGTTTTTT. Amino acid sequence: CASSLSLDRGEKLFF.

This chain connects TRBV5-1 to TRBJ2-3; D is undetermined. The CDR3 has 13 amino acids. Trimming pared 0 bases from V and 2 bases from J, leaving 4 bases between. Germline CDR1 and CDR2: SGHRS and YFSETQ. CDR3 sequence (DNA): TGCGCCAGCAGCTTGGAGTACACAGATACGCAGTATTTT. Translating it yields CASSLEYTDTQYF.

The CDR3 nucleotides read TGTGCCAGTAGTACCGGGACTAGCGCTACCTACGAGCAGTACTTC. Residues: CASSTGTSATYEQYF. V and J are TRBV19 and TRBJ2-7, with 10 bases identical to TRBD2. The V and J ends lost 4 bases and 2 bases, in that order; junction bases with no gene match: 5. The CDR3 runs 15 residues. Germline V CDR1 and CDR2: LNHDA, SQIVND (reference sequence).

Note on this clone: Additional DNA sequences in this sample encode the identical CDR3. V is TRBV7-9 and J is TRBJ2-5; D unresolved. The CDR3 is 14 residues long. CDR1 SEHNR and CDR2 FQNEAQ come from the germline V gene (reference sequence). V shed 2 bases and J shed 0 bases, with 7 bases lying between them. CDR3 nucleotides: TGTGCCAGCAGCTTATTGACCTACCAAGAGACCCAGTACTTC. Its translation: CASSLLTYQETQYF.

The chain uses TRBV28 and TRBJ1-2; perhaps TRBD1 as D (6 bases). This CDR3 comprises 12 residues. Trimming shortened V by 2 bases and J by 8 bases, and 9 bases separated the two germline ends. The V gene's germline CDR1 is MDHEN and CDR2 SYDVKM. CDR3 bases: TGTGCCAGCAGTTTACGGGGGCAGGGCTACACCTTC. Residues: CASSLRGQGYTF.

This clone was observed once. The chain is built from TRBV7-9 and TRBJ1-5; D is undetermined. The V end was cut by 3 bases, the J end by 5 bases, with 14 bases between. The CDR3 contains 15 residues. Germline loops: CDR1 SEHNR, CDR2 FQNEAQ (reference sequence). CDR3 in DNA: TGTGCCAGCAGCTTGACGAAGACATCAGATCAGCCCCAGCATTTT. It codes for CASSLTKTSDQPQHF.

J is TRBJ2-7 and V is TRBV7-2; possibly TRBD2 for D (6 bases). The germline CDR1 and CDR2 sequences are SGHTA and FQGNSA. The CDR3 is made up of 14 amino acids. Trimming removed 0 bases at V and 3 bases at J, with 9 bases between. The CDR3 nucleotides are TGTGCCAGCAGCTTAGCGCGGGACGGCTACGAGCAGTACTTC. Translated, it gives CASSLARDGYEQYF.

The rearrangement joins TRBV6-5 to TRBJ2-3, with 10 bases lining up with TRBD2. V was pared by 8 bases and J by 2 bases, with 7 bases of the junction left unmatched. The CDR3 runs 15 residues. The germline V gene has CDR1 MNHEY and CDR2 SVGAGI. In nucleotides, the CDR3 is TGTGCCAGCGCCATACTAGCGGGATCCACAGATACGCAGTATTTT. Its translation is CASAILAGSTDTQYF.

The V and J genes are TRBV5-1 and TRBJ1-1, with D uncertain. Germline V lookup: CDR1 SGHRS, CDR2 YFSETQ. V was shortened by 1 base and J by 4 bases, with 11 bases between the two germline ends. The CDR3 extends over 14 amino acids. CDR3 sequence: CASSLTVSVTEAFF. The CDR3 DNA follows: TGCGCCAGCAGCTTGACGGTGTCCGTCACTGAAGCTTTCTTT.

The chain uses TRBV29-1 and TRBJ2-1; a possible D gene is TRBD2 (6 bases). Trimming left V 7 bases short and J 0 bases short, with 16 bases between. The CDR3 is 15 residues long. Germline CDR1 SQVTM, CDR2 ANQGSEA. CDR3 protein: CSGWGGTNSYNEQFF. The CDR3 nucleotides are TGCAGCGGATGGGGCGGGACGAACTCCTACAATGAGCAGTTCTTC.